Below are 18 T cell receptor beta chains sequenced from a single sample in a study of blood T cell repertoires in COVID-19. Profiled with immunoSEQ multiplex PCR; TCRdb holds only in-frame clones, not every one. The data show some 140,000 clones, almost 85% seen once. The sequencing sample was made of PBMCs or T cells enriched from blood (not recorded which). The receptor source for this set is a man aged 40-50 years with acute COVID-19.

Only one count was recorded for this clone. The V call is TRBV21-1, the J call TRBJ2-7; the DNA was not compared with TRBD1, the D call given in the table. TRBV21-1 is a recognized pseudogene. The CDR3 length is 18 residues. CDR3 protein: CASSKVGLFEGAVYEQYF. Here the CDR3 DNA reads TGTGCCAGCAGCAAAGTGGGCCTTTTTGAGGGGGCTGTTTACGAGCAGTACTTC.

The J gene is TRBJ2-7, the V gene TRBV7-2; D possibly corresponds to TRBD1 (6 bases). V lost 1 base, J lost 8 bases, and 12 bases lay in between. The germline V gene encodes CDR1 SGHTA and CDR2 FQGNSA. The CDR3 is 13 residues long. CDR3 bases: TGTGCCAGCAGCTTAGGCAGGGGTCAGCAGCAGTACTTC. Its protein is CASSLGRGQQQYF.

V usage is TRBV4-3 and J usage is TRBJ2-1; D is unresolved. This CDR3 is 13 amino acids long. The germline V gene encodes CDR1 LGHNA and CDR2 YSLEER. Trimming shortened V by 1 base and J by 8 bases, and 9 bases separated the two germline ends. In DNA form, the CDR3 reads TGCGCCAGCAGCCAAGGGGCTCGTTATGAGCAGTTCTTC. Translation gives CASSQGARYEQFF.

V gene TRBV18 combines with J gene TRBJ1-1; D is ambiguous. This CDR3 contains 15 residues. V gave up 3 bases and J gave up 3 bases, with 14 bases separating them. From germline, CDR1 is KGHSH and CDR2 LQKENI. The CDR3 loop is CASSPKEEVDTEAFF. The CDR3 DNA reads as TGTGCCAGCTCACCGAAGGAGGAGGTAGACACTGAAGCTTTCTTT.

The chain is built from TRBV3-1 (or the pseudogene TRBV3-2) and TRBJ2-3; D is possibly TRBD2 (5 bases). Deletions cut 6 bases from V and 6 bases from J, with 10 bases between. CDR1 and CDR2 from the germline V gene are LGHDT and YNNKEL (reference sequence). The CDR3 runs 12 residues. The CDR3 nucleotides are TGTGCCAGCAGTTCCAGGAGGGATACGCAGTATTTT. Its protein product is CASSSRRDTQYF.

The chain couples TRBV30 to TRBJ1-2; 7 bases fit TRBD1. The V gene end was trimmed by 4 bases and the J gene end by 5 bases; junction bases not matched to a gene: 13. Looked up from germline, CDR1 is GTSNPN and CDR2 is SVGIG (reference sequence). CDR3 length: 15 residues. The CDR3 DNA sequence: TGTGCCTGGAACGAGGGGTGGGACAGCCTATATGGCTACACCTTC. This gives the protein CAWNEGWDSLYGYTF.

The V call is TRBV11-3, the J call TRBJ2-3; tentative D call: TRBD1 (5 bases). V was clipped by 8 bases and J by 6 bases, with 15 bases between them. The CDR3 consists of 13 residues. Germline V CDR1 and CDR2: SGHNT, YENEEA. As DNA, the CDR3 is TGTGCCAGCGGGGCAAGGTATGGGGATACGCAGTATTTT. Translating gives CASGARYGDTQYF.

This clone showed up just a few times. The chain employs TRBV18 and TRBJ1-6, with 10 bases lining up with TRBD1. Germline V gives CDR1 KGHSH, CDR2 LQKENI. V lost 3 bases, J lost 8 bases, and 4 bases stayed unmatched. CDR3 size: 15 residues. The CDR3 reads CASSPQGTGDSPLHF. For the CDR3, the DNA is TGTGCCAGCTCACCTCAGGGGACAGGGGATTCACCCCTCCACTTT.

This rearrangement joins TRBV28 to TRBJ2-1; the match to TRBD2 covers 10 bases. Losses at the gene ends were 3 bases for V and 4 bases for J; bases not matched to a gene: 3. Germline V gene sequence: CDR1 MDHEN, CDR2 SYDVKM. This CDR3 is built from 15 residues. Here the CDR3 reads CASSLGTSAYNEQFF. The CDR3 DNA reads as TGTGCCAGCAGTTTGGGGACTAGCGCTTACAATGAGCAGTTCTTC.

This clone turned up a few times. The CDR3 bases are TGCGCCAGCAGCCAAGATCGAAGGGGGGGCGGGGAGCTGTTTTTT. This gives the protein CASSQDRRGGGELFF. The chain recombines TRBV4-1 with TRBJ2-2; TRBD2 is a possible D gene (7 bases). From germline, CDR1 is MGHRA and CDR2 YSYEKL. The V end lost 0 bases, the J end lost 7 bases, and 12 bases lay between the germline ends. This CDR3 has 15 residues.

The chain uses TRBV9 and TRBJ2-3; D perhaps matches TRBD2 (6 bases). Germline loops: CDR1 SGDLS, CDR2 YYNGEE. V was clipped by 0 bases and J by 5 bases, with 10 bases between them. There are 14 residues in the CDR3. The CDR3 is CASSVDRGIDTQYF. CDR3 bases: TGTGCCAGCAGCGTAGACCGGGGGATAGATACGCAGTATTTT.

The V gene is TRBV28, the J gene TRBJ1-1; 8 nucleotides align to TRBD1. Germline CDR1 reads MDHEN; CDR2 reads SYDVKM. The CDR3 is 20 amino acids. V gave up 0 bases and J gave up 4 bases; unmatched junction bases: 19. In DNA, the CDR3 is TGTGCCAGCAGTTTATGGACAGGGGAAGGACAAGGATCTGAAGGCACTGAAGCTTTCTTT. Protein sequence: CASSLWTGEGQGSEGTEAFF.

The chain has TRBV10-3 and TRBJ1-5; D is unresolved. In germline, CDR1 is ENHRY, CDR2 SYGVKD. The CDR3 sequence is 18 residues long. Trimming removed 0 bases at V and 2 bases at J, with 17 bases between. The CDR3 is CAISESFDAGIRNQPQHF. The CDR3, as DNA: TGTGCCATCAGTGAGTCGTTCGACGCGGGGATTCGCAATCAGCCCCAGCATTTT.

This chain connects TRBV4-3 to TRBJ1-2; 8 bases map to TRBD1. Trimming removed 1 base from V and 4 bases from J; junction bases left unmatched: 11. The CDR3 is made up of 17 amino acids. CDR1 LGHNA and CDR2 YSLEER come from the germline V gene. The CDR3 DNA reads as TGCGCCAGCAGCCAAGCCGGACAGGGACTACCAGTCTATGGCTACACCTTC. Protein: CASSQAGQGLPVYGYTF.

As regards this clone: Other DNA sequences in the same sample also yield this CDR3. The gene calls are TRBV24-1 and TRBJ1-5; D is undetermined. From germline, CDR1 is KGHDR and CDR2 SFDVKD. Trimming took 2 bases from V and 0 from J, leaving 10 bases between them. CDR3 length equals 16 residues. The CDR3: CATSDSDTDSNQPQHF. DNA for the CDR3: TGTGCCACCAGTGATTCTGACACGGATAGCAATCAGCCCCAGCATTTT.

V and J are TRBV10-1 and TRBJ1-4; D is possibly TRBD1 (6 bases). V was cut by 9 bases and J by 4 bases, with 12 bases left in between. Per the germline V gene, CDR1 is WNHNN and CDR2 is SYGVQD (reference sequence). The CDR3 has 13 residues. CDR3 residues: CASQQGLNEKLFF. DNA for the CDR3: TGCGCCAGTCAACAGGGCCTTAATGAAAAACTGTTTTTT.

This chain uses TRBV5-5 with TRBJ1-5; D uncertain. Germline V gives CDR1 SGHKS, CDR2 YYEKEE (reference sequence). This CDR3 is built from 14 residues. V lost 4 bases to trimming and J lost 5 bases, with 13 bases between them. Written as DNA, the CDR3 is TGTGCCAGCAGCCTAGGCCCGATTGATCAGCCCCAGCATTTT. Its protein is CASSLGPIDQPQHF.

The rearrangement uses TRBV28 and TRBJ2-1; D possibly corresponds to TRBD2 (5 bases). The germline V gene encodes CDR1 MDHEN and CDR2 SYDVKM. Trimming stripped 2 bases from V and 3 bases from J, with 14 bases between. The CDR3 sequence is 16 residues long. Here the CDR3 reads CASSLMASNLYNEQFF. DNA for the CDR3: TGTGCCAGCAGTTTAATGGCTAGCAACCTCTACAATGAGCAGTTCTTC.